The 24 T cell receptor beta chains in this list originate from one sample, sequenced in a study of blood T cell repertoires in COVID-19. The table came from immunoSEQ multiplex PCR; TCRdb's copy has only in-frame clones and leaves some out. Of some 150,000 clones in the sample, about four fifths were seen once. Material: peripheral blood. These receptor sequences come from a human donor in a cohort sampled during active COVID-19.

V and J are TRBV2 and TRBJ2-7; TRBD1 matches at 8 bases. Germline CDR1 and CDR2: SNHLY and FYNNEI. This CDR3 has 14 residues. V lost 7 bases to trimming and J lost 1 base; unmatched junction nucleotides: 6. CDR3 sequence (DNA): TGTGCCAGCACCCCGGACAGGGTATCCTACGAGCAGTACTTC. Translating it yields CASTPDRVSYEQYF.

The CDR3 DNA is TGTGCCATCAGTGAAATAGCGGGAGTCTCCGAGCAGTACGTC. Protein sequence: CAISEIAGVSEQYV. V and J are TRBV10-3 and TRBJ2-7; 9 positions match TRBD2. V shed 3 bases and J 6 bases; nucleotides not matched to a gene: 6. The CDR3 is 14 amino acids. Germline CDR1 ENHRY, CDR2 SYGVKD.

The chain uses TRBV7-2 and TRBJ1-2; D may be TRBD1 (5 bases). Deletions cut 7 bases from V and 2 bases from J, with 11 bases between. This CDR3 is 13 amino acids long. Germline V gene lookup returns CDR1 SGHTA and CDR2 FQGNSA. CDR3 amino acids: CASMRDGNYGYTF. As DNA, the CDR3 is TGTGCCAGCATGCGGGACGGGAACTATGGCTACACCTTC.

The CDR3 sequence: CASSLLVGGELFF. DNA of the CDR3: TGTGCCAGCAGCTTACTGGTCGGCGGGGAGCTGTTTTTT. The rearrangement joins TRBV7-3 to TRBJ2-2, with D uncertain. In germline, CDR1 is SGHTA, CDR2 FQGTGA. This CDR3 has 13 amino acids. Trimming shortened V by 2 bases and J by 7 bases, and 8 bases separated the two germline ends.

The rearrangement uses TRBV30 and TRBJ2-1; no clear D gene. There are 11 residues in the CDR3. Trimming removed 5 bases from V and 7 bases from J, with 9 bases in between. Germline V gene lookup returns CDR1 GTSNPN and CDR2 SVGIG (reference sequence). For the CDR3, the DNA is TGTGCCTGGGGACCCGGGAATGAGCAGTTCTTC. It translates to CAWGPGNEQFF. Together with reference TRBV30 and TRBJ2-1, the CDR3 gives the full variable domain: SQTIHQWPATLVQPVGSPLSLECTVEGTSNPNLYWYRQAAGRGLQLLFYSVGIGQISSEVPQNLSASRPQDRQFILSSKKLLLSDSGFYLCAWGPGNEQFFGPGTRLTVL.

This chain links TRBV18 with TRBJ2-5; TRBD2 agrees at 14 bases. This CDR3 is built from 15 residues. Per the germline V gene, CDR1 is KGHSH and CDR2 is LQKENI. With 6 bases clipped from V and 5 bases from J, the junction kept 5 bases outside the gene matches. The CDR3 protein is CASSGLAGGLETQYF. CDR3 DNA: TGTGCCAGCTCCGGACTAGCGGGGGGTCTGGAGACCCAGTACTTC.

The genes are TRBV29-1 and TRBJ1-1, with D perhaps matching TRBD1 (6 bases). The V end lost 8 bases, the J end lost 8 bases, and 21 bases lay between the germline ends. The CDR3 has 13 amino acids. CDR1 and CDR2 from the germline V gene are SQVTM and ANQGSEA. The CDR3, as DNA: TGCAGCCTAAGACAAGCGGGGGGGACAGAAGCTTTCTTT. Translation gives CSLRQAGGTEAFF.

V is TRBV12-3 or TRBV12-4 and J is TRBJ1-4; D gene ambiguous. V was shortened by 5 bases and J by 6 bases, with 7 bases between the two germline ends. The CDR3 has 12 residues. CDR3 in DNA: TGTGCCAGCAGTCCTCGGGATGAAAAACTGTTTTTT. Protein: CASSPRDEKLFF.

This sequence joins TRBV28 and TRBJ2-1; 12 bases line up with TRBD2. This CDR3 comprises 15 residues. Germline loops: CDR1 MDHEN, CDR2 SYDVKM. Trimming cost V 2 bases and J 13 bases; bases outside gene matches: 9. For the CDR3, the DNA is TGTGCCAGCAGTTTACGACTAGCGGGGGCCGACTCCCAGTTCTTC. Its protein is CASSLRLAGADSQFF.

The gene calls are TRBV19 and TRBJ1-4, with 8 positions matching TRBD1. CDR1 LNHDA and CDR2 SQIVND come from the germline V gene (reference sequence). Losses at the gene ends were 2 bases for V and 2 bases for J; bases not matched to a gene: 4. The CDR3 is 16 residues long. In DNA, the CDR3 is TGTGCCAGTAGTATAAAAGGACAGGGTACTAATGAAAAACTGTTTTTT. Its translation: CASSIKGQGTNEKLFF.

The chain is built from TRBV7-9 and TRBJ2-2, with TRBD2 matching 10 bases. V lost 6 bases to trimming and J lost 4 bases; unmatched junction nucleotides: 11. There are 17 residues in the CDR3. The germline V gene encodes CDR1 SEHNR and CDR2 FQNEAQ (reference sequence). The CDR3 sequence is CASSLGGTSEITGELFF. The CDR3 DNA reads TGTGCCAGCAGTTTGGGGGGGACTAGCGAGATCACCGGGGAGCTGTTTTTT.

V gene TRBV5-4 combines with J gene TRBJ2-3, with 8 positions matching TRBD2. Germline assignment: CDR1 SGHNT and CDR2 YYREEE (reference sequence). The CDR3 loop spans 14 amino acids. The V gene end was trimmed by 0 bases and the J gene end by 3 bases; junction bases not matched to a gene: 0. As DNA, the CDR3 is TGTGCCAGCAGCTTGGGCGGGAGGACAGATACGCAGTATTTT. This codes for CASSLGGRTDTQYF.

The chain recombines TRBV5-1 with TRBJ2-3; 7 bases agree with TRBD2. The CDR3 has 17 residues. The germline CDR1 and CDR2 sequences are SGHRS and YFSETQ. Trimming removed 4 bases from V and 1 base from J; junction bases left unmatched: 12. The CDR3 loop is CASSRGWGGRRTDTQYF. CDR3 bases: TGCGCCAGCAGCCGGGGGTGGGGCGGGAGACGCACAGATACGCAGTATTTT.

This clone was counted only a few times. This rearrangement joins TRBV4-2 to TRBJ2-5; a weak D match, TRBD2 (6 bases). The CDR3 loop spans 15 amino acids. The germline gives CDR1 LGHNA, CDR2 YNFKEQ. V was trimmed by 0 bases and J by 1 base, leaving 9 bases between them. The CDR3, as DNA: TGTGCCAGCAGCCAAGATGGTAGCGGCCAAGAGACCCAGTACTTC. This encodes CASSQDGSGQETQYF.

The gene calls are TRBV5-5 and TRBJ2-3; maybe TRBD2 (5 bases). The CDR3 is 14 residues long. Germline CDR1 SGHKS, CDR2 YYEKEE (reference sequence). Between the trimmed V and J ends, which lost 1 base and 1 base, there was a span of 7 bases. This chain's CDR3 is CASSLYSGTDTQYF. The CDR3 DNA follows: TGTGCCAGCAGCTTGTATAGCGGCACAGATACGCAGTATTTT.

The rearrangement links TRBV18 to TRBJ2-7; TRBD1 agrees at 12 bases. V gave up 4 bases and J gave up 1 base; unmatched junction bases: 11. The CDR3 is 18 amino acids. The germline gives CDR1 KGHSH, CDR2 LQKENI. The CDR3, as DNA: TGTGCCAGCTCACTGGGACAGGGGGCAGGGAGTAGATCCTACGAGCAGTACGTC. It specifies CASSLGQGAGSRSYEQYV.

The rearrangement links TRBV7-9 to TRBJ2-1, with 7 bases aligning to TRBD1. The V segment lost 5 bases and the J segment 0 bases; nucleotides outside the gene matches: 4. Germline loops: CDR1 SEHNR, CDR2 FQNEAQ (reference sequence). The CDR3 length is 15 residues. The DNA of the CDR3 is TGTGCCAGCAGCCCCGGGACAGCCTCCTACAATGAGCAGTTCTTC. Translated: CASSPGTASYNEQFF.

CDR3 in amino acids: CASGFDVAGGPSVTGELFF. Here the CDR3 DNA reads TGTGCTAGTGGCTTCGACGTAGCGGGAGGGCCCTCGGTCACCGGGGAGCTGTTTTTT. The genes are TRBV12-5 and TRBJ2-2, with 11 nucleotides matching TRBD2. This CDR3 has 19 residues. CDR1 LGHNT and CDR2 FRNRAP come from the germline V gene. Trimming took 6 bases from V and 4 from J; bases not matched to a gene: 16.

The CDR3 DNA reads TGTGCCAGCAAACTAGCGGGAGTGGATGAGCAGTTCTTC. It translates to CASKLAGVDEQFF. The chain combines TRBV28 with TRBJ2-1; TRBD2 agrees at 11 bases. This CDR3 has 13 residues. Germline CDR1 is MDHEN and CDR2 is SYDVKM. V lost 7 bases and J lost 8; bases outside the gene matches: 4.

In DNA form, the CDR3 reads TGTGCCAGGACAGGGAACGGGAGACATGAGCAGTTCTTC. Its translation is CARTGNGRHEQFF. The chain employs TRBV30 and TRBJ2-1, with TRBD1 matching 8 bases. The V segment lost 8 bases and the J segment 8 bases; nucleotides outside the gene matches: 11. Per germline, CDR1 GTSNPN and CDR2 SVGIG (reference sequence). This CDR3 spans 13 amino acids.

The chain couples TRBV3-1 (or the pseudogene TRBV3-2) to TRBJ1-3, with a weak D call TRBD1 (6 bases). Between the trimmed V and J ends, which lost 7 bases and 3 bases, there was a span of 19 bases. Per the germline V gene, CDR1 is LGHDT and CDR2 is YNNKEL (reference sequence). CDR3 length: 16 residues. The DNA for the CDR3 is TGTGCCAGCACCTTATCAGGGGCTCCCCGTGGAAACACCATATATTTT. Its translation: CASTLSGAPRGNTIYF.

This rearrangement joins TRBV28 to TRBJ2-7; TRBD2 matches 11 bases. Trimming cost V 7 bases and J 5 bases; bases outside gene matches: 10. Germline V gene data show CDR1 as MDHEN and CDR2 as SYDVKM. The CDR3 loop spans 15 amino acids. The CDR3 DNA reads as TGTGCCAGCACCCTTAGCGGGGGGGCCGTCGACGAGCAGTACTTC. Translating it yields CASTLSGGAVDEQYF.

The V gene is TRBV27, the J gene TRBJ2-1; TRBD1 matches at 12 bases. CDR1 MNHEY and CDR2 SMNVEV come from the germline V gene (reference sequence). The J segment lost 9 bases and the V segment lost 4 bases, leaving 4 bases of the junction unmatched. This CDR3 has 14 residues. The CDR3 coding sequence is TGTGCCAGCAGTTCGGGACAGGGGGCCGGTGAGCAGTTCTTC. As protein: CASSSGQGAGEQFF.

The chain links TRBV30 to TRBJ1-1, with D perhaps matching TRBD1 (6 bases). V was pared by 0 bases and J by 6 bases, with 14 bases between. The germline V gene encodes CDR1 GTSNPN and CDR2 SVGIG (reference sequence). This CDR3 region has 14 residues. CDR3 bases: TGTGCCTGGAGTGTACTACAGGGTCTTTCTGAAGCTTTCTTT. This sequence encodes CAWSVLQGLSEAFF.